This TCR beta chain was identified in a study of CD4 T cells in relation to SARS-CoV-2 and coronaviruses. Findings and limits, study-wide: Compared with monoreactive clones, crossreactive clones showed significantly weaker SARS-CoV-2 expansion.

A note on this clone: Its antigen is unidentified.

Between the trimmed V and J ends, which lost 6 bases and 7 bases, there was a span of 18 bases. Germline V gene sequence: CDR1 LNHDA, CDR2 SQIVND (reference sequence). The CDR3 covers 14 residues. Sequencing was performed with immunoSEQ multiplex PCR; in TCRdb, only in-frame clones are kept and a portion is missing. The sample contains under 20,000 clones, approximately 80% of which appear only once. The unexposed donors gave CD4+ T cells in about 2011-2019, prior to COVID-19. CD4+ T cells were isolated from the cells after 10 days of culture. Half the medium was replaced with IL-2 medium on days 3 and 7.

J is TRBJ1-2 and V is TRBV19; a possible D gene is TRBD1 (6 bases). The sequence was obtained from a human donor in good health. Sequencing used CD4+ T cells from PBMCs, cultured in vitro. CDR3 DNA sequence: TGTGCCAGTAGCCTCGACAGGACAAACGGTGGCTACACCTTC. Its protein product is CASSLDRTNGGYTF.